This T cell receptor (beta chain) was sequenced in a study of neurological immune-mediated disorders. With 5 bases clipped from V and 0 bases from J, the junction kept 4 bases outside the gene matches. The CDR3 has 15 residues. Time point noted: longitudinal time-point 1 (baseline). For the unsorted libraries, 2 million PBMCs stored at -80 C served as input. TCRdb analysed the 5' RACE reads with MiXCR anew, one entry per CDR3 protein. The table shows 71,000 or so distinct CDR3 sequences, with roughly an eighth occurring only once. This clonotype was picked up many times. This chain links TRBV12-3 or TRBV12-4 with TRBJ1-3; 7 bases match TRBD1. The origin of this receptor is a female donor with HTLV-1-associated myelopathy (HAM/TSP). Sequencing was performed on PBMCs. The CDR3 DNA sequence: TGTGCCAGCAGTGGAGGGGGCAACTCTGGAAACACCATATATTTT. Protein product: CASSGGGNSGNTIYF.